These 9 T cell receptor beta chains came from one sample sequenced in a study of T cell responses to AZD1222 COVID-19 vaccine. This table comes from immunoSEQ multiplex PCR, and its TCRdb copy is limited to in-frame clones, with some not included. There are about 27,000 clones in the sample; roughly 90% occur only once, and approximately 7.6% lies in the top ten. The material sequenced was peripheral blood, taken 28 days after the second AZD1222 dose. The receptors were sampled from an adult who received the AZD1222 COVID-19 vaccine.

The V and J genes are TRBV5-5 and TRBJ2-1, with D possibly called TRBD1 or TRBD2 (5 bases each). Trimming removed 4 bases from V and 7 bases from J, with 21 bases in between. CDR3 length: 16 residues. Germline assignment: CDR1 SGHKS and CDR2 YYEKEE (reference sequence). The CDR3 loop is CASSGSGTPRVNEQFF. Written as DNA, the CDR3 is TGTGCCAGCAGCGGATCCGGGACCCCCCGGGTAAATGAGCAGTTCTTC.

The chain is built from TRBV19 and TRBJ1-3; D not certain. The CDR3 loop spans 17 amino acids. The V gene's germline CDR1 is LNHDA and CDR2 SQIVND (reference sequence). Trimming shortened V by 2 bases and J by 0 bases, and 14 bases separated the two germline ends. Written as DNA, the CDR3 is TGTGCCAGTAGTATAAGTCGTCAGGCTAGCTCTGGAAACACCATATATTTT. Residues: CASSISRQASSGNTIYF.

The chain recombines TRBV14 with TRBJ1-4; D gene uncertain. Trimming pared 5 bases from V and 3 bases from J, leaving 10 bases between. CDR1 and CDR2 (germline): SGHDN, FVKESK. This CDR3 spans 14 amino acids. CDR3 in DNA: TGTGCCAGCAGCTCAAGTTGGGCTAATGAAAAACTGTTTTTT. It specifies CASSSSWANEKLFF.

V gene TRBV15 combines with J gene TRBJ1-2, with D uncertain. V lost 0 bases to trimming and J lost 8 bases, with 7 bases between them. CDR1 LNHNV and CDR2 YYDKDF come from the germline V gene (reference sequence). CDR3 length equals 12 residues. Here the CDR3 reads CATSRDPAGYTF. Written as DNA, the CDR3 is TGTGCCACCAGCAGAGATCCGGCCGGCTACACCTTC.

This chain links TRBV7-2 with TRBJ1-5; D possibly corresponds to TRBD1 (5 bases). The CDR3 loop spans 18 amino acids. CDR1 and CDR2 from the germline V gene are SGHTA and FQGNSA. V was shortened by 0 bases and J by 6 bases, with 21 bases between the two germline ends. The CDR3 coding sequence is TGTGCCAGCAGCTTAGCCTTTTCAGGCAGGGATCATGGTCAGCCCCAGCATTTT. As protein: CASSLAFSGRDHGQPQHF. The whole variable domain, filled in from reference TRBV7-2 and TRBJ1-5, reads GAGVSQSPSNKVTEKGKDVELRCDPISGHTALYWYRQSLGQGLEFLIYFQGNSAPDKSGLPSDRFSAERTGGSVSTLTIQRTQQEDSAVYLCASSLAFSGRDHGQPQHFGDGTRLSIL.

Written as DNA, the CDR3 is TGTGCCAGCAGTCTCTTGGGGGACAGGCCCTACGAGCAGTACTTC. Protein product: CASSLLGDRPYEQYF. The chain uses TRBV2 and TRBJ2-7, with TRBD1 matching 8 bases. With 5 bases clipped from V and 2 bases from J, the junction kept 8 bases outside the gene matches. Germline CDR1 is SNHLY and CDR2 is FYNNEI. The CDR3 sequence is 15 residues long.

V is TRBV6-5 and J is TRBJ2-1; TRBD2 agrees at 8 bases. The length of the CDR3 is 14 residues. Germline loops: CDR1 MNHEY, CDR2 SVGAGI. The V and J ends lost 7 bases and 4 bases, in that order; junction bases with no gene match: 6. Here the CDR3 DNA reads TGTGCCAGCAAACGGGGGGGACAATACAATGAGCAGTTCTTC. Protein product: CASKRGGQYNEQFF.

The chain recombines TRBV7-2 with TRBJ1-6, with D tentatively TRBD1 (6 bases). V was trimmed by 5 bases and J by 9 bases, leaving 17 bases between them. The CDR3 runs 15 residues. CDR1 and CDR2 (germline): SGHTA, FQGNSA. This chain's CDR3 is CASSPRGAHGSPLHF. The CDR3 DNA sequence: TGTGCCAGCAGCCCCCGGGGGGCTCATGGTTCACCCCTCCACTTT.

This chain connects TRBV4-1 to TRBJ2-3; 10 bases are a match to TRBD2. The V gene's germline CDR1 is MGHRA and CDR2 YSYEKL. Trimming took 0 bases from V and 6 from J; bases not matched to a gene: 6. This CDR3 spans 16 amino acids. The CDR3 loop reads CASSQEEAGGRDTQYF. CDR3 nucleotide sequence: TGCGCCAGCAGCCAAGAAGAAGCGGGAGGGCGGGATACGCAGTATTTT.